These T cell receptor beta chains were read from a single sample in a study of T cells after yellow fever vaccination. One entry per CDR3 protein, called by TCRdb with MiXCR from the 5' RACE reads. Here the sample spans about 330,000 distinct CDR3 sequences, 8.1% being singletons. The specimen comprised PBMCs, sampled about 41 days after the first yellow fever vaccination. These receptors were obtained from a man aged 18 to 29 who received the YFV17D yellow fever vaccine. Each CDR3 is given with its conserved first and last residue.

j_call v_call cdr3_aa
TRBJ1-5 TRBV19 CASRWGLNNQPQHF
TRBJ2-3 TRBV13 CASSFSGWLAATDTQYF
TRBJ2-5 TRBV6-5 CASSYTRPGGGETQYF
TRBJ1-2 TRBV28 CAVHRDNLTPYGYTF
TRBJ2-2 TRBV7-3 CASSTTGLTGELFF
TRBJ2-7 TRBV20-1 CGARDPSAAGGAYEQYF
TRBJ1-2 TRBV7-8 CASSLNRVYYGYTF
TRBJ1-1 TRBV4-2 CASSQTEVGRSEAFF
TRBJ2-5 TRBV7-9 CASSRRQGQETQYF
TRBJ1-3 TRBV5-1 CASRTQSSGNTIYF
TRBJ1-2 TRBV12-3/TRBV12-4 CASSITRGYTF
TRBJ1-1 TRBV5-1 CASSQNRGNTEAFF
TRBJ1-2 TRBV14 CASSPIGGPSNYGYTF
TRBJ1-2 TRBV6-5 CASSYSRRGDKQYGYTF
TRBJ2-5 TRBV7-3 CASSSGLGGLETQYF
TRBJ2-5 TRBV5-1 CASSLYGTSGKETQYF
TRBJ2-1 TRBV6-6 CASTLPDNEQFF
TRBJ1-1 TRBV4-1 CASSQDSALNTEAFF
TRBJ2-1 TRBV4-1 CASSQGAGKAIYNEQFF
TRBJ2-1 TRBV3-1 CASSQDAGPYNEQFF
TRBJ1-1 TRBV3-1 CASSQDVQGREEAFF
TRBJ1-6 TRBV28 CASKGGQLSLGSPLHF
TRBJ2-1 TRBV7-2 CASSLVWDSYNEQFF
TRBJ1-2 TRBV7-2 CASRKTQSYGYTF
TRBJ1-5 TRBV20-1 CSARDGGQPQHF
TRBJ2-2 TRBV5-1 CASTRTSGGGTGELFF
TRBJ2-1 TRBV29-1 CSVGASGSYNEQFF
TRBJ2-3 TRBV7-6 CASSLEGGGGTTDTQYF
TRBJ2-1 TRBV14 CASSPRTGYEQFF
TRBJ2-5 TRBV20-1 CSARDHLGTGGQETQYF
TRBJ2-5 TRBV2 CASSAWTSGGRETQYF
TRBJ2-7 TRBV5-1 CASSSQGASEQYF
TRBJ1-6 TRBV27 CASKGTEHRYSPLHF
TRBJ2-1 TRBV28 CASSQDNTLQKHCF
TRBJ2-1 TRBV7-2 CASSGVYQRGGQFF
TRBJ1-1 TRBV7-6 CASSLSPGQTNTEAFF
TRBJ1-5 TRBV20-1 CSAPQPGTTNQPQHF
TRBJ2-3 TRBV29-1 CSVEERPNPTDTQYF
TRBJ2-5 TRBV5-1 CSSSLEGPYQETQYF
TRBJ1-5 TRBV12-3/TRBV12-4 CASSRRDRNQPQHF
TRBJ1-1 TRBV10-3 CAISDHHTEAFF
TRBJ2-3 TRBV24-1 CATSDWGGDTQYF
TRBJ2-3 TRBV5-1 CASSSGAGQDTDTQYF
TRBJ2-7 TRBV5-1 CASSWQMGAGGRDEQYF
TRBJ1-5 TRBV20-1 CSARVKWPQHF
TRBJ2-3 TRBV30 CAWRRQGWSTDTQYF
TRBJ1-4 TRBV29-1 CSVPHSTVSHYEKLFF
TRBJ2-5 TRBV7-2 CASGLQETQYF
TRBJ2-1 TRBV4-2 CASSQDEQFF
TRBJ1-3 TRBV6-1 CASSPQSGLNTIYF